The 5 T cell receptor beta chains presented below share a single source sample, sequenced in a study of OX40 agonist ivuxolimab in advanced cancers. Sequencing was performed with immunoSEQ multiplex PCR; in TCRdb, only in-frame clones are kept and a portion is missing. The sample lists some 45,000 clones, about 86% seen once, with 20% to 25% in the top ten. The sample was CD4+ or CD8+ T cells sorted from blood, taken in a trial of the OX40 agonist ivuxolimab. All receptors come from an adult with an advanced solid tumor such as melanoma, head and neck, liver or kidney cancer.

V gene TRBV13 combines with J gene TRBJ2-7; TRBD2 matches at 7 bases. CDR3 length: 14 residues. V dropped 7 bases and J dropped 2; count of bases not matched to a gene: 8. Germline-derived CDR1 and CDR2 are PRHDT and FYEKMQ (reference sequence). The CDR3 DNA reads TGTGCCAGCACCTTTGGGGGGGGTGCCTACGAGCAGTACGTC. Translating gives CASTFGGGAYEQYV.

This chain links TRBV6-6 with TRBJ1-4; D remains unclear. This CDR3 is built from 14 residues. Trimming took 5 bases from V and 1 from J, leaving 8 bases between them. Germline CDR1 is MNHNY and CDR2 is SVGAGI (reference sequence). The CDR3 spells CASSKTLTNEKLFF. DNA for the CDR3: TGTGCCAGCAGTAAGACCCTAACTAATGAAAAACTGTTTTTT.

The chain combines TRBV28 with TRBJ2-7, with TRBD1 matching 7 bases. The germline V gene encodes CDR1 MDHEN and CDR2 SYDVKM. CDR3 size: 16 residues. With 8 bases clipped from V and 3 bases from J, the junction kept 16 bases outside the gene matches. CDR3 sequence: CASLRGTEDRIYEQYF. In nucleotides, the CDR3 is TGTGCCAGCTTAAGGGGAACAGAGGACAGGATCTACGAGCAGTACTTC.

The rearrangement links TRBV9 to TRBJ2-2; no clear D. Deletions cut 4 bases from V and 7 bases from J, with 11 bases between. The CDR3 contains 13 residues. Germline V gives CDR1 SGDLS, CDR2 YYNGEE. CDR3 in amino acids: CASSSRSDGELFF. CDR3 in DNA: TGTGCCAGCAGCTCGAGGTCGGACGGGGAGCTGTTTTTT. The whole variable domain, filled in from reference TRBV9 and TRBJ2-2, reads DSGVTQTPKHLITATGQRVTLRCSPRSGDLSVYWYQQSLDQGLQFLIQYYNGEERAKGNILERFSAQQFPDLHSELNLSSLELGDSALYFCASSSRSDGELFFGEGSRLTVL.

The chain couples TRBV7-2 to TRBJ2-7, with TRBD1 identical over 7 bases. Germline loops: CDR1 SGHTA, CDR2 FQGNSA. V lost 1 base to trimming and J lost 2 bases; unmatched junction nucleotides: 2. This CDR3 has 14 residues. CDR3 nucleotide sequence: TGTGCCAGCAGCTTAGAACAGGGGACCTACGAGCAGTACTTC. It specifies CASSLEQGTYEQYF.